A selection of T cell receptor beta chains follows, all from one sample in a study of vaccination effects on CD4 cells after COVID-19. Sequencing used immunoSEQ multiplex PCR; TCRdb keeps in-frame clones, though not all of them. The table records some 56,000 clones, more than 75% of them present only once. No cognate antigen is known for these TCRs. This specimen was CD4+ T cells from PBMCs cultured with HIV peptides, taken before COVID-19 vaccination. These receptors were obtained from a human donor who had a prior SARS-CoV-2 infection. Both conserved end residues are part of each CDR3. The D gene is left open where the match is weak. Size is stated for part of the rows, as once, few or many counts, or as a class when the clone is expanded.

NA,TRBV27,TRBJ1-2,NA,TGTGCCAGCAGTTTAAAGGGGGGGAACTATGGCTACACCTTC,CASSLKGGNYGYTF
once,TRBV9,TRBJ2-2,TRBD2,TGTGCCAGCAGCTTCGGACTAGCGGGGACCGGGGAGCTGTTTTTT,CASSFGLAGTGELFF
NA,TRBV4-2,TRBJ1-1,NA,TGTGCCAGCAGCCAAGATGTTCGGCTAAACACTGAAGCTTTCTTT,CASSQDVRLNTEAFF
NA,TRBV7-2,TRBJ2-1,NA,TGTGCCAGCAGCTTAGTCCTTGGCGGTAATGAGCAGTTCTTC,CASSLVLGGNEQFF
NA,TRBV19,TRBJ1-2,NA,TGTGCCAGTCGCAGAACGGGGGGTATCTATGGCTACACCTTC,CASRRTGGIYGYTF
NA,TRBV6-2/TRBV6-3,TRBJ2-3,NA,TGTGCCAGCAGTTTCTTCCCGGGGACAGATACGCAGTATTTT,CASSFFPGTDTQYF
NA,TRBV6-5,TRBJ2-2,NA,TGTGCCAGCAGTTCCTCCGGCCAGGCCGGGGAGCTGTTTTTT,CASSSSGQAGELFF
once,TRBV15,TRBJ1-1,TRBD1,TGTGCCACCAGCAGAGATGCAGGGGGAAGGCCTGAAGCTTTCTTT,CATSRDAGGRPEAFF
NA,TRBV5-1,TRBJ2-1,NA,TGCGCCAGCTCCCTCACCGGGATTTACAATGAGCAGTTCTTC,CASSLTGIYNEQFF
NA,TRBV5-1,TRBJ2-1,TRBD1,TGCGCCAGCAGCTCGTACAGGGGTTACAATGAGCAGTTCTTC,CASSSYRGYNEQFF